This TCR beta chain was observed in a study of vaccination and CD4 T cells after COVID-19 (dated 2022 in TCRdb). About the study as a whole: The convalescent cohort comprised six males and four females, including two Hispanic individuals, seven Caucasians, two Asians and one multiracial person. Participants got two doses of the Pfizer-BioNTech BNT162b2 vaccine (n=8) or two doses of the Moderna mRNA-1273 vaccine (n=2). Post-COVID blood samples were collected from convalescent patients a median of around 100 days after diagnosis, with a range of roughly 35 to 161 days. Post-vaccine blood samples were obtained a median of approximately 74 days after the second vaccine dose, with a range of roughly 12 to 250 days. Overlapping spike peptide pools from SARS-CoV-2 and from the common cold coronaviruses HCoV-NL63, HCoV-OC43 and HCoV-229E were used as culture stimuli. In control cultures, a CEFX viral epitope pool was used as positive control, an HIV-1 Nef peptide pool was used as negative control, or no peptide was added. The spike-specific CD4+ TCR repertoire was compared before and after mRNA vaccination in 10 COVID-19 convalescent patients and a handful of infection-naive healthy vaccine recipients.

The sample's treatment or condition label, decoded: roughly nine-day PBMC culture with coronavirus spike peptide pools or control peptides (ViraFEST assay). The ViraFEST assay was used in the study, in which antigen-specific T cells were expanded with peptide pools and expanded clonotypes were subsequently identified by TCR sequencing. Healthy vaccine recipients had no prior SARS-CoV-2 infection, confirmed by negative nucleocapsid antibody tests before and after vaccination. Each well held 1.5 million to 2.5 million PBMCs cultured with roughly 9.2 ug/ml peptide pools in IMDM containing approximately 5% human AB serum and about 10 IU/ml IL-2. Half of the culture medium was replaced with fresh IL-2-containing medium on days 3 and 7. After less than twelve days of culture, CD4+ T cells were isolated by negative selection with the EasySep CD4+ T cell isolation kit. Ficoll-Paque Plus gradient centrifugation was used to isolate PBMCs from whole blood, and the isolated PBMCs were then either used fresh or cryopreserved at -140C. Each culture condition was generally run in triplicate wells.

A note on this clonotype: What this receptor recognizes is not known. Base qualities are not recorded, but no much larger clone differs from it by a single base.

The study at large found these results: In convalescent patients, a median approximately 89% of post-vaccine SARS-CoV-2-reactive clones were detected only after vaccination, suggesting vaccine-specific priming. The median count of SARS-CoV-2-reactive clonotypes went up from some 23 after infection to a few dozen after vaccination, although the change was not significant. Nearly all vaccine-specific clones in convalescent patients (304 of 307) were mono-reactive for SARS-CoV-2 spike rather than cross-reactive with common cold coronaviruses. The number of convalescent patients in the study was relatively small, and the study did not examine early timepoints following natural infection.

The library was prepared using PCR. DNA from cultured CD4+ T cells underwent TCR sequencing with the Oncomine TCR Beta short-read assay at the Johns Hopkins FTIC core. Genomic DNA was extracted from the cultured CD4+ T cells with the QIAamp micro DNA kit. The Oncomine TCR Beta libraries from cultured CD4+ T cells were pooled using unique dual indexes and then sequenced on an Illumina iSeq 100. Processing in the source paper ran as follows. Non-productive sequences were filtered out, and CDR3s that did not start with C, did not end with F or W, or were shorter than 7 amino acids were discarded. The MANAFEST web application was used to identify antigen-specific clonotypes by comparing peptide-stimulated wells against reference wells and other culture wells. To be called positive, a clone needed an FDR below 0.05, an odds ratio above 5, and a productive frequency above 0.1% in at least two of three replicate wells. A clonotype was classed as cross-reactive if the clonotype showed significant expansion both in SARS-CoV-2 spike wells and in at least one common cold coronavirus spike condition. Similarity between CDR3 sequences was evaluated in R version 3.6.1 using Levenshtein distances (stringdist) and unrooted phylogenetic trees (ape). In TCRdb, the public reads were trimmed at Q25 with fastp and aligned with MiXCR, with productive beta chains retained. Records with the same CDR3 protein are collapsed into one entry carrying the most frequent genes and DNA. The V and J calls were not made by the authors but by TCRdb's processing. Present in this sample are roughly 12,000 distinct CDR3 sequences, 70% to 75% of which were seen just once. The ten biggest clones cover about 8.1% of the sample.

The sequence was collected from a human donor who received a COVID-19 vaccine. Sequences were derived from CD4+ T cells from blood, cultured in vitro, sampled after SARS-CoV-2 vaccination.

Here the CDR3 is given as CASSSPGGARLFF. The sequenced DNA: TGTGCCAGCAGTTCCCCCGGGGGTGCTAGGTTGTTTTTT. The V gene is TRBV6-5 and the J gene is TRBJ1-4, and possibly TRBD1, on 5 matching bases. The CDR3, from cysteine to phenylalanine, totals 13 residues. The DNA shown is the 39-base CDR3, in frame from base 1. V gives up 4 bases and J gives up 15 bases, and the segment between their germline ends measures 18 bases. CDR1 and CDR2 are drawn from the germline V gene: MNHEY, SVGAGI.